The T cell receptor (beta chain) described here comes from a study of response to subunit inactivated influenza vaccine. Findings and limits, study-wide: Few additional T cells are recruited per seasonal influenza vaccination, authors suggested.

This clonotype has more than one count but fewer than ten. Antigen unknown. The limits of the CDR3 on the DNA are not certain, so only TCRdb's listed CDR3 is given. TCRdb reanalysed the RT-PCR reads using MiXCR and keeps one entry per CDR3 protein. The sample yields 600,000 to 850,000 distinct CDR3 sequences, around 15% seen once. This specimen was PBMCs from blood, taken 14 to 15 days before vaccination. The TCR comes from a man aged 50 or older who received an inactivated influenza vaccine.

The CDR3 sequence is CASSLFGPGSSYNEQFF. This sequence joins TRBV5-5 and TRBJ2-1; the table's TRBD1 call for D was not verified on the DNA. The CDR3 length equals 17 residues, ends included. Germline CDR1 and CDR2: SGHKS and YYEKEE (reference sequence).